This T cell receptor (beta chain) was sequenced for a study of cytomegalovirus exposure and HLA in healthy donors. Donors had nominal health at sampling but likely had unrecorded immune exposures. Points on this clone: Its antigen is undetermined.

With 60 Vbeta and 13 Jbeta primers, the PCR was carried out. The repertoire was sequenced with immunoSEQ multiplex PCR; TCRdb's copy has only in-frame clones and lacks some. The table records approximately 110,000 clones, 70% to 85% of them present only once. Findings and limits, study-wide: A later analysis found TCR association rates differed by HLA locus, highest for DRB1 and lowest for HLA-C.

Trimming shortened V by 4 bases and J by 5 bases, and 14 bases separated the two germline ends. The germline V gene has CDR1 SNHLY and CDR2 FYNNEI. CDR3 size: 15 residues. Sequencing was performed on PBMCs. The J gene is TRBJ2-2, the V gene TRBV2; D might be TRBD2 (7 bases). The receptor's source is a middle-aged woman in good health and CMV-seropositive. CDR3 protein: CASSVQGGYTGELFF. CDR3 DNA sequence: TGTGCCAGCAGTGTACAGGGAGGGTATACCGGGGAGCTGTTTTTT. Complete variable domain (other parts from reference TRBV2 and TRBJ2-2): EPEVTQTPSHQVTQMGQEVILRCVPISNHLYFYWYRQILGQKVEFLVSFYNNEISEKSEIFDDQFSVERPDGSNFTLKIRSTKLEDSAMYFCASSVQGGYTGELFFGEGSRLTVL.